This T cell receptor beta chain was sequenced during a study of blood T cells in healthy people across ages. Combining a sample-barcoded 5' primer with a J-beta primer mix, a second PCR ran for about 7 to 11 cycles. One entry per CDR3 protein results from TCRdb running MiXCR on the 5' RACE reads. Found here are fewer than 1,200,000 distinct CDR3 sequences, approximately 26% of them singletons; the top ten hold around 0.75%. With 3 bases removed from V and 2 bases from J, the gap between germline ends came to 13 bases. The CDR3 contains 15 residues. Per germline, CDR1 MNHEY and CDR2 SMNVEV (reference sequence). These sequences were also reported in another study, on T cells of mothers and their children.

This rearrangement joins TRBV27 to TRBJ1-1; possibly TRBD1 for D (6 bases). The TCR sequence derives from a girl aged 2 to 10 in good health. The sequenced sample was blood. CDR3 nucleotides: TGTGCCAGCAGTTTTGGGGTAGGGGGTAACACTGAAGCTTTCTTT. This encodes CASSFGVGGNTEAFF.